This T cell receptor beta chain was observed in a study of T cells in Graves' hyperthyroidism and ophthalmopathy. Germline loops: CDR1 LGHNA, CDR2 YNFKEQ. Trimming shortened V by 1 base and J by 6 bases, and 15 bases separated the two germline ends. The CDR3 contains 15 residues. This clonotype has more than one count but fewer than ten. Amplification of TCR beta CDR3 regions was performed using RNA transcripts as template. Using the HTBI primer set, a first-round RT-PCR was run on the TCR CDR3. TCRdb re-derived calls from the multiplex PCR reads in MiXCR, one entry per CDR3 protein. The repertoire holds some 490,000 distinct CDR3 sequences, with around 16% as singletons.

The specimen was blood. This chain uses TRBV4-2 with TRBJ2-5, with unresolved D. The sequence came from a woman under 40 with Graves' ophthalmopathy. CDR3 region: CASSQGGLGLKTQYF. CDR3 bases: TGTGCCAGCAGCCAAGGGGGTTTGGGCTTAAAGACCCAGTACTTC.